Sequencing of this T cell receptor (beta chain) was carried out in a study of PD-L1 blockade in urothelial cancer. Looking at the study overall: Bladder-origin urothelial cancer in males described about 85% of the roughly 29 patients. Between 0 and 3 chemotherapy regimens preceded treatment for each patient.

Time point defined: peripheral blood 6 weeks after treatment start. Locally advanced or metastatic urothelial carcinoma was present in patients. Measured with immunoSEQ multiplex PCR; TCRdb has only the in-frame clones, and not every one. Altogether 31,000 or so clones are present, 89% being singletons, with the ten largest covering about 7.8%. The CDR3 spans 15 residues. The ends lost 2 bases at V and 2 bases at J; junction bases unmatched: 3. CDR1 SGHAT and CDR2 FQNNGV come from the germline V gene. Study conclusions and caveats: Sub-median blood TCR clonality before treatment predicted longer survival.

In the case of this clone: Its target is unknown.

The origin of this receptor is a man of 80 years or more with urothelial cancer. Sequenced material: PBMCs, taken around atezolizumab (anti-PD-L1) treatment. The chain employs TRBV11-2 and TRBJ2-7; 10 nucleotides match TRBD2. This CDR3 reads CASSLTSGATYEQYF. The CDR3 region has the DNA TGTGCCAGCAGCTTAACTAGCGGGGCGACCTACGAGCAGTACTTC.